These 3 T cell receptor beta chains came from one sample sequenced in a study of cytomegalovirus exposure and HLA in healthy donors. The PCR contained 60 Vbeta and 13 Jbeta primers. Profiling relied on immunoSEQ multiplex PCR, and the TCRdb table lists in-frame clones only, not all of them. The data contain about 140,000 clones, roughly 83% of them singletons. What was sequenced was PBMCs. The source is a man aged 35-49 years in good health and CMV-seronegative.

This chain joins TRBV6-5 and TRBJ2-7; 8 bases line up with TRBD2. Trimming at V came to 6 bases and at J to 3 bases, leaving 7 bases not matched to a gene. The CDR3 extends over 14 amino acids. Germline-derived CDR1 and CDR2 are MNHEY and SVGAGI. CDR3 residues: CASSPGGGSYEQYF. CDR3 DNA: TGTGCCAGCAGCCCCGGGGGGGGAAGCTACGAGCAGTACTTC.

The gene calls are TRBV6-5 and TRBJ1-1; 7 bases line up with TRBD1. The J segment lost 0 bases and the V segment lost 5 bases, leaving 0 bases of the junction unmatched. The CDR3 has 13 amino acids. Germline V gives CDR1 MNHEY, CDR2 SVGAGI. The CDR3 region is CASSTGVNTEAFF. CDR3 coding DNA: TGTGCCAGCAGTACAGGGGTGAACACTGAAGCTTTCTTT.

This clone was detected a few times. CDR3 in DNA: TGTGCCAGCAGCTCCCGCCCGGACAGGGCTGGGGCCAACGTCCTGACTTTC. It codes for CASSSRPDRAGANVLTF. This rearrangement joins TRBV7-9 to TRBJ2-6, with 8 bases fitting TRBD1. V was pared by 4 bases and J by 2 bases, with 7 bases of the junction left unmatched. This CDR3 spans 17 amino acids. The germline V gene has CDR1 SEHNR and CDR2 FQNEAQ (reference sequence).